The 12 T cell receptor beta chains reported below all come from one sample, sequenced in a study of T cells in Graves' hyperthyroidism and ophthalmopathy. Researchers amplified the TCR beta CDR3 regions from RNA transcripts. HTBI primers drove first-round RT-PCR of the TCR CDR3. Each CDR3 protein is one row after TCRdb ran MiXCR on the multiplex PCR reads. The sample shows over 500,000 distinct CDR3 sequences, 14% of them seen only once. Material: blood. The receptors shown here come from a woman aged 40 to 50 with Graves' hyperthyroidism.

Written as DNA, the CDR3 is TGTGCCAGCCTGGTCAGGGAGCGCGAAAAACTGTTTTTT. It is translated as CASLVREREKLFF. The chain uses TRBV6-1 and TRBJ1-4, with D perhaps TRBD1 (5 bases). V was pared by 8 bases and J by 8 bases, with 15 bases between. The V gene's germline CDR1 is MNHNS and CDR2 SASEGT. The CDR3 loop spans 13 amino acids.

This clonotype has ten or more counts. V gene TRBV5-1 combines with J gene TRBJ2-2, with 8 bases fitting TRBD1. CDR3 length equals 16 residues. Germline CDR1 reads SGHRS; CDR2 reads YFSETQ. V was pared by 3 bases and J by 5 bases, with 9 bases of the junction left unmatched. CDR3 sequence: CASSSHQGARTGELFF. CDR3 nucleotide sequence: TGCGCCAGCAGCTCACATCAGGGGGCGAGGACCGGGGAGCTGTTTTTT.

This clonotype came up a few times. This chain connects TRBV12-3 or TRBV12-4 to TRBJ2-2; D remains ambiguous. V dropped 10 bases and J dropped 6 bases, with 21 bases sitting between them. CDR3 length: 15 amino acids. CDR3 residues: CATSLHTGVAGELFF. The CDR3 nucleotides read TGTGCCACTTCCCTACATACTGGGGTCGCCGGGGAGCTGTTTTTT.

The sample holds many counts of this clonotype. The chain links TRBV18 to TRBJ2-3, with 8 bases matching TRBD2. Trimming cost V 3 bases and J 1 base; bases outside gene matches: 6. This CDR3 contains 16 residues. Germline values: CDR1 KGHSH, CDR2 LQKENI. DNA for the CDR3: TGTGCCAGCTCACCGAAACTAGCGGATCGCACAGATACGCAGTATTTT. It codes for CASSPKLADRTDTQYF.

This clonotype has a count of ten or more. The J gene is TRBJ2-2, the V gene TRBV6-2 or TRBV6-3; D remains ambiguous. CDR1 is MNHEY and CDR2 is SVGEGT in the germline V gene. CDR3 length equals 15 residues. V was clipped by 10 bases and J by 7 bases, with 22 bases between them. The CDR3 is CATFGRLEGDGELFF. The DNA for the CDR3 is TGTGCCACCTTTGGACGGCTCGAAGGTGACGGGGAGCTGTTTTTT.

The chain uses TRBV19 and TRBJ2-2, with a weak D call TRBD1 (6 bases). Germline CDR1 and CDR2: LNHDA and SQIVND (reference sequence). V gave up 6 bases and J gave up 2 bases, with 16 bases separating them. The CDR3 covers 16 residues. This chain's CDR3 is CASRVSGQKNTGELFF. Here the CDR3 DNA reads TGTGCCAGTAGAGTATCAGGACAGAAAAACACCGGGGAGCTGTTTTTT.

This clonotype came up many times. This rearrangement joins TRBV25-1 to TRBJ2-5; D gene uncertain. Germline CDR1 and CDR2: MGHDK and SYGVNS. Trimming cost V 1 base and J 1 base, with 7 bases left between them. The CDR3 length is 14 residues. CDR3 bases: TGTGCCAGCAGTGAATGGTCAGCCCAAGAGACCCAGTACTTC. Amino acids: CASSEWSAQETQYF.

The sample holds many counts of this clonotype. The chain couples TRBV28 to TRBJ2-7, with a weak D call TRBD1 (6 bases). The CDR3 contains 15 residues. Germline values: CDR1 MDHEN, CDR2 SYDVKM. V lost 6 bases, J lost 0 bases, and 15 bases lay in between. CDR3 bases: TGTGCCAGCAGCGGCGGACAGCCCGACTCCTACGAGCAGTACTTC. Translation gives CASSGGQPDSYEQYF.

This clonotype was found many times. The CDR3 spells CASSLGSGLEAKNIQYF. The CDR3 nucleotides are TGCGCCAGCAGCTTGGGTTCAGGACTCGAAGCCAAAAACATTCAGTACTTC. The chain couples TRBV5-1 to TRBJ2-4; possibly TRBD2 for D (5 bases). CDR1 is SGHRS, CDR2 YFSETQ, per germline. The CDR3 spans 17 residues. Trimming took off 0 bases at V and 0 bases at J, with 13 bases between the two ends.

This clonotype has a handful of counts. This chain connects TRBV20-1 to TRBJ2-2; 8 bases are a match to TRBD1. The V gene end was trimmed by 3 bases and the J gene end by 0 bases; junction bases not matched to a gene: 6. This CDR3 is built from 16 residues. Germline lookup yields CDR1 DFQATT and CDR2 SNEGSKA (reference sequence). The CDR3 sequence: CSARRSTGANTGELFF. CDR3 DNA: TGCAGTGCTAGGCGATCGACAGGGGCGAACACCGGGGAGCTGTTTTTT.

The chain couples TRBV19 to TRBJ2-5, with 9 bases identical to TRBD2. Germline assignment: CDR1 LNHDA and CDR2 SQIVND (reference sequence). The ends lost 5 bases at V and 3 bases at J; junction bases unmatched: 7. There are 15 residues in the CDR3. The CDR3 DNA is TGTGCCAGTAGTGGTGGGACTAGCAGAGAAGAGACCCAGTACTTC. Protein: CASSGGTSREETQYF.

This clonotype was seen at least ten times. The rearrangement joins TRBV28 to TRBJ2-4; D is perhaps TRBD2 (6 bases). CDR1 MDHEN and CDR2 SYDVKM come from the germline V gene. There are 14 residues in the CDR3. With 3 bases removed from V and 6 bases from J, the gap between germline ends came to 12 bases. CDR3 coding DNA: TGTGCCAGCAGTTTGGATGGAGGGAGAAACATTCAGTACTTC. Translation: CASSLDGGRNIQYF.